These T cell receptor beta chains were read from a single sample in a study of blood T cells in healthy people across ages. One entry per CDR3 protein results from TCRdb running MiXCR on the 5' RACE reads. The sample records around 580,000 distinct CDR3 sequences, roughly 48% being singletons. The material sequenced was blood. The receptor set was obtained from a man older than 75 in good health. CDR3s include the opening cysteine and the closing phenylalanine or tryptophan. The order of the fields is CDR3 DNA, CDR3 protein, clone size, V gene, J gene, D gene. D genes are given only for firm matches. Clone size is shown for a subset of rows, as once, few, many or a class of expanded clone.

TGTGCCAGCAGTTACTCCACAGGGGTGCCACCCCTCCACTTT	CASSYSTGVPPLHF	.	TRBV6-5	TRBJ1-6	TRBD1
TGCAGTGCTAGAGATAGGAGGGGGTCCCACGAGCAGTACTTC	CSARDRRGSHEQYF	.	TRBV20-1	TRBJ2-7	.
TGTGCCAGCAGCCTATCTACCTCCGAGCAGTACTTC	CASSLSTSEQYF	.	TRBV7-2	TRBJ2-7	.
TGTGCCAGCAGCCAAACAGCTGGTAGTTCTAGCACAGATACGCAGTATTTT	CASSQTAGSSSTDTQYF	.	TRBV3-1	TRBJ2-3	.
TGTGCCAGCAGCCAAGGAGGACGAGCGGGGGTGAATGAGCAGTTCTTC	CASSQGGRAGVNEQFF	.	TRBV3-1	TRBJ2-1	TRBD2
TGTGCCAGCGGTGACTCCACGAACACTGAAGCTTTCTTT	CASGDSTNTEAFF	many	TRBV6-6	TRBJ1-1	.
TGTGCCAGCACTCGCAGGGGAACCTACGAGCAGTACTTC	CASTRRGTYEQYF	.	TRBV12-3/TRBV12-4	TRBJ2-7	.
TGTGCCAGCAGCGCTATTAGGGGGACCCAGTACTTC	CASSAIRGTQYF	few	TRBV3-1	TRBJ2-5	.
TGTGCCACCAGTGATCCGACTAGCGGGAGCAGCGATGAGCAGTACTTC	CATSDPTSGSSDEQYF	.	TRBV24-1	TRBJ2-5	TRBD2
TGTGCCAGCAGCGCCAGCCAGAACACTGAAGCTTTCTTT	CASSASQNTEAFF	.	TRBV7-3	TRBJ1-1	.
TGCGCCAGCAGCCACCGAATAGCGGGGAACTCCCACGAGCAGTACTTC	CASSHRIAGNSHEQYF	.	TRBV4-1	TRBJ2-7	TRBD2
TGTGCCAGCAGCCAACGGGGGGGCTACAATGAGCAGTTCTTC	CASSQRGGYNEQFF	.	TRBV7-3	TRBJ2-1	TRBD2
TGTGCCAGCAGCTTACGTAGCGGGAGCCCGGGGGAGCAGTACTTC	CASSLRSGSPGEQYF	few	TRBV7-9	TRBJ2-5	TRBD2